This paragraph reports one T cell receptor (beta chain). The antigen remains unidentified. Blood (about 2.5 ml) was collected from every donor individually. This sample was taken from a study of monozygotic twins with inflammatory bowel disease. CDR3 length equals 15 residues. Germline-derived CDR1 and CDR2 are SEHNR and FQNEAQ (reference sequence). TCRdb re-called the 5' RACE reads and gives one entry per CDR3 protein, without DNA. The sample data list 350,000 to 400,000 distinct CDR3 sequences. Broader study findings: For IBD patients, clonotypes shared with others were fewer than for healthy twins, especially with disease activity. IBD patients had lower TCRbeta diversity (inverse Simpson) than healthy co-twins.

The clonotype originates from a human donor with ulcerative colitis or Crohn's disease, or a healthy co-twin of an affected twin (not recorded which). The source material was blood. J is TRBJ1-1 and V is TRBV7-9. The CDR3 loop reads CASSLSSSMNTEAFF.